The 18 T cell receptor beta chains below all came from one sample that was sequenced in a study of regulatory and conventional T cells in RAG deficiency. TCRdb's copy holds only in-frame clones and misses some; the assay was immunoSEQ multiplex PCR. The sample holds about 30,000 clones, 95% to 96% seen once. Conventional CD4+ T cells were sorted from blood as CD25-low CD127-high cells. This same sample was also part of a study on regulatory T cells. From that second work: The PCR used 52 TRBV and 13 TRBJ primers.

The sample comprised CD25- CD4+ T cells sorted from blood. Receptors originate from a human donor in good health.

This chain joins TRBV9 and TRBJ1-4, with TRBD1 identical over 7 bases. The junction had 5 bases not matched to a gene; V was cut back by 3 bases and J by 0 bases. CDR3 length: 16 amino acids. Germline V lookup: CDR1 SGDLS, CDR2 YYNGEE. The CDR3 is CASSGITGATNEKLFF. The CDR3 DNA sequence: TGTGCCAGCAGCGGGATAACAGGGGCAACTAATGAAAAACTGTTTTTT.

V is TRBV29-1 and J is TRBJ1-1; perhaps TRBD1 as D (5 bases). Between the trimmed V and J ends, which lost 6 bases and 3 bases, there was a span of 14 bases. Per the germline V gene, CDR1 is SQVTM and CDR2 is ANQGSEA. CDR3 length: 13 amino acids. The CDR3 loop is CSVVGRVYTEAFF. The CDR3 nucleotides are TGCAGCGTAGTTGGCAGGGTATACACTGAAGCTTTCTTT.

This clone has a handful of counts. The chain recombines TRBV5-6 with TRBJ1-2; D may be TRBD1 (5 bases). The CDR3 is 14 amino acids. The ends were cut back, 0 bases at V and 2 bases at J, with 8 bases in the middle. Looked up from germline, CDR1 is SGHDT and CDR2 is YYEEEE. The CDR3 coding sequence is TGTGCCAGCAGCTTGGAACAGGTCAACTATGGCTACACCTTC. Protein product: CASSLEQVNYGYTF.

The rearrangement uses TRBV2 and TRBJ2-3; weak D call: TRBD2 (7 bases). Germline values: CDR1 SNHLY, CDR2 FYNNEI. Trimming shortened V by 2 bases and J by 6 bases, and 15 bases separated the two germline ends. CDR3 length equals 15 residues. CDR3 in amino acids: CASSEMGGPSDTQYF. CDR3 coding DNA: TGTGCCAGCAGTGAAATGGGGGGGCCTTCCGATACGCAGTATTTT.

The chain combines TRBV5-1 with TRBJ2-6; a weak D match, TRBD1 (6 bases). CDR3 size: 21 residues. The germline gives CDR1 SGHRS, CDR2 YFSETQ. Trimming took off 4 bases at V and 0 bases at J, with 26 bases between the two ends. The CDR3, as DNA: TGCGCCAGCAGCCCGAAGGACAGCCTTAACCCATCAAGCTCTGGGGCCAACGTCCTGACTTTC. Translating it yields CASSPKDSLNPSSSGANVLTF.

The rearrangement joins TRBV7-6 to TRBJ1-2; TRBD1 aligns across 7 bases. CDR3 length: 16 amino acids. Trimming at V came to 5 bases and at J to 6 bases, leaving 15 bases not matched to a gene. Per germline, CDR1 SGHVS and CDR2 FNYEAQ. CDR3 sequence: CASSATRDSRADGYTF. As DNA, the CDR3 is TGTGCCAGCAGCGCGACCCGGGACAGCCGGGCAGATGGCTACACCTTC.

CDR3 bases: TGCGCCAGCAGCTTGGTTAGGGGGCCACAGAACACTGAAGCTTTCTTT. Its translation: CASSLVRGPQNTEAFF. This chain connects TRBV5-1 to TRBJ1-1; 7 positions agree with TRBD1. Germline V gene sequence: CDR1 SGHRS, CDR2 YFSETQ. CDR3 length: 16 amino acids. V gave up 0 bases and J gave up 1 base; unmatched junction bases: 6.

This clone was recorded once. The chain employs TRBV18 and TRBJ1-3; the D is unclear. CDR1 KGHSH and CDR2 LQKENI come from the germline V gene. The V end lost 4 bases, the J end lost 0 bases, and 16 bases lay between the germline ends. The CDR3 contains 17 residues. CDR3: CASSLDSPAISGNTIYF. In DNA form, the CDR3 reads TGTGCCAGCTCACTGGACTCTCCGGCGATCTCTGGAAACACCATATATTTT.

The chain has TRBV18 and TRBJ1-2; no definite D call. Per the germline V gene, CDR1 is KGHSH and CDR2 is LQKENI. The CDR3 runs to 15 residues. Trimming pared 6 bases from V and 2 bases from J, leaving 16 bases between. The CDR3 loop is CASSLELNGNYGYTF. Written as DNA, the CDR3 is TGTGCCAGCTCTTTGGAGCTTAACGGAAACTATGGCTACACCTTC.

The gene calls are TRBV20-1 and TRBJ2-1, with D unclear. Germline V CDR1 and CDR2: DFQATT, SNEGSKA (reference sequence). Trimming cost V 5 bases and J 8 bases, with 4 bases left between them. CDR3 length: 9 residues. The CDR3 protein is CSASYEQFF. CDR3 DNA sequence: TGCAGTGCTTCCTATGAGCAGTTCTTC.

The CDR3 DNA follows: TGTGCCACCAGCAGAGGCTCCGGGAGCCCCTACAATGAGCAGTTCTTC. This translates into CATSRGSGSPYNEQFF. The genes are TRBV15 and TRBJ2-1, with D perhaps TRBD2 (6 bases). The CDR3 length is 16 residues. Per the germline V gene, CDR1 is LNHNV and CDR2 is YYDKDF (reference sequence). With 1 base removed from V and 2 bases from J, the gap between germline ends came to 12 bases.

For the CDR3, the DNA is TGTGCCTGGAGTGTCATTAACTATGGCTACACCTTC. Translating it yields CAWSVINYGYTF. This chain connects TRBV30 to TRBJ1-2; D gene unclear. The CDR3 is made up of 12 amino acids. Trimming pared 0 bases from V and 1 base from J, leaving 3 bases between. Germline CDR1 GTSNPN, CDR2 SVGIG (reference sequence). Using reference TRBV30 and TRBJ1-2 for the parts outside the CDR3, the full variable domain is SQTIHQWPATLVQPVGSPLSLECTVEGTSNPNLYWYRQAAGRGLQLLFYSVGIGQISSEVPQNLSASRPQDRQFILSSKKLLLSDSGFYLCAWSVINYGYTFGSGTRLTVV.

The rearrangement joins TRBV6-6 to TRBJ2-5; TRBD2 matches 7 bases. V shed 5 bases and J 5 bases; nucleotides not matched to a gene: 11. Germline lookup yields CDR1 MNHNY and CDR2 SVGAGI (reference sequence). The CDR3 spans 15 residues. The CDR3 protein is CASSPPGTKRETQYF. The CDR3, as DNA: TGTGCCAGCAGTCCCCCCGGGACTAAAAGGGAGACCCAGTACTTC.

The chain recombines TRBV7-9 with TRBJ2-7; 7 nucleotides match TRBD1. CDR3 length: 16 amino acids. V was pared by 1 base and J by 2 bases, with 8 bases of the junction left unmatched. Germline V gene data show CDR1 as SEHNR and CDR2 as FQNEAQ (reference sequence). CDR3 sequence reads: CASSLETWTGTYEQYF. CDR3 nucleotide sequence: TGTGCCAGCAGCTTAGAAACCTGGACAGGAACCTACGAGCAGTACTTC.

The J gene is TRBJ2-7, the V gene TRBV10-2; TRBD2 agrees at 9 bases. CDR1 WSHSY and CDR2 SAAADI come from the germline V gene. The CDR3 runs to 15 residues. Trimming cost V 1 base and J 3 bases; bases outside gene matches: 4. Here the CDR3 reads CASSELGGGGYEQYF. For the CDR3, the DNA is TGCGCCAGCAGTGAGTTGGGCGGGGGGGGCTACGAGCAGTACTTC.

This chain links TRBV5-1 with TRBJ2-3, with D tentatively TRBD2 (5 bases). CDR1 is SGHRS and CDR2 is YFSETQ in the germline V gene. Trimming took 3 bases from V and 6 from J, leaving 14 bases between them. This CDR3 has 14 residues. CDR3 loop: CASSYRTGLDTQYF. The CDR3 bases are TGCGCCAGCAGCTACAGAACCGGACTGGATACGCAGTATTTT. The full variable domain, with the rest looked up from reference TRBV5-1 and TRBJ2-3, is KAGVTQTPRYLIKTRGQQVTLSCSPISGHRSVSWYQQTPGQGLQFLFEYFSETQRNKGNFPGRFSGRQFSNSRSEMNVSTLELGDSALYLCASSYRTGLDTQYFGPGTRLTVL.

This clone appeared once. This sequence joins TRBV19 and TRBJ1-2, with D perhaps matching TRBD1 (5 bases). Germline CDR1 is LNHDA and CDR2 is SQIVND (reference sequence). The CDR3 loop spans 19 amino acids. Trimming removed 5 bases at V and 1 base at J, with 26 bases between. CDR3 sequence: CASSRAGGGWSGINYGYTF. The CDR3 bases are TGTGCCAGTAGTCGGGCAGGCGGGGGATGGTCGGGTATTAACTATGGCTACACCTTC.

The genes are TRBV19 and TRBJ1-1, with D possibly TRBD1 on 5 matching bases. The germline V gene encodes CDR1 LNHDA and CDR2 SQIVND (reference sequence). Trimming took 4 bases from V and 2 from J, leaving 11 bases between them. The CDR3 contains 14 residues. DNA of the CDR3: TGTGCCAGTAGTACGGACAAGATAAACACTGAAGCTTTCTTT. Its protein product is CASSTDKINTEAFF.